In this sample, the clone carrying this T cell receptor beta chain turned up a few times. What it binds is not known. The data stem from a study of post-analysis software for immune sequencing data. Study-wide context: Relapsing-remitting, secondary progressive and progressive-relapsing forms of multiple sclerosis all featured among disease courses. Study-wide points: With F measure, samples from one preparation batch clustered together strongly. When patients were compared with controls, about five TRBV segments were more frequent, TRBV5-6, TRBV5-1 and TRBV20-1 among them.

Libraries were made from TCR beta cDNA, and they carried unique molecular identifiers. TCRdb ran MiXCR on the PCR reads and lists one entry per CDR3 protein. The table has hundreds of thousands of distinct CDR3 sequences, approximately 45% seen once. Germline V gene sequence: CDR1 MGHRA, CDR2 YSYEKL. The CDR3 has 19 amino acids. The V end lost 1 base, the J end lost 1 base, and 22 bases lay between the germline ends. Specimen: blood. V gene TRBV4-1 combines with J gene TRBJ1-2, with D possibly matching TRBD1 (5 bases). This receptor was identified in a girl aged 10 to 17 with multiple sclerosis. The chain's CDR3 is CASSQGRDGPYGGNYGYTF. CDR3 DNA: TGCGCCAGCAGCCAAGGCCGGGACGGGCCTTATGGGGGTAACTATGGCTACACCTTC.